The clone carrying this TCR beta chain has a count of ten or more. Its antigen remains unidentified. TCRdb re-analysed the reads in MiXCR, keeping a single row per CDR3 protein. Among about 920,000 distinct CDR3 sequences listed, about a third were seen once. Germline trimming cut 5 bases from V and 4 bases from J; bases unmatched to any gene: 5. This CDR3 is 15 amino acids long. This entry comes from a study of T cell repertoires in cytomegalovirus infection. Regarding the study as a whole: Dominant in the ex vivo response were TCR beta clonotypes restricted by HLA-C and specific for CMV.

The sequenced sample was cultured CD8+ T cells from PBMCs, obtained from culture after CMV antigen stimulation. V gene TRBV12-3 or TRBV12-4 combines with J gene TRBJ2-1; TRBD2 agrees at 10 bases. The sequence derives from a human donor in good health (CMV status not recorded). Some clones in this sample may be carry-over from other donors' samples. CDR3 sequence reads: CASSLKRGGYNEQFF. CDR3 sequence (DNA): TGTGCCAGCAGTCTAAAGCGGGGGGGTTACAATGAGCAGTTCTTC.